This TCR beta chain stems from a study of T cell responses to AZD1222 COVID-19 vaccine. Germline V gene lookup returns CDR1 SGHDN and CDR2 FVKESK. V lost 3 bases to trimming and J lost 4 bases; unmatched junction nucleotides: 2. The CDR3 extends over 15 amino acids. TCRdb keeps only in-frame clones here, not all; method: immunoSEQ multiplex PCR. The sample yields some 120,000 clones, roughly 85% seen once. This chain joins TRBV14 and TRBJ2-1; TRBD2 matches 11 bases. The receptor's source is an adult in good health. Sequencing used peripheral blood, obtained on day 0 of AZD1222 vaccination. CDR3 nucleotide sequence: TGTGCCAGCAGCCAGACTAGCGGGACATACAATGAGCAGTTCTTC. Translating gives CASSQTSGTYNEQFF.